These 15 T cell receptor beta chains originate from one sample sequenced in a study of shared clonotypes between healthy human individuals. Sequencing was performed with immunoSEQ multiplex PCR; in TCRdb, only in-frame clones are kept and a portion is missing. Of 2 million or so clones listed, 95% were seen once; the top ten hold 0.1% to 0.15%. Sequencing input: naive CD4+ T cells sorted from blood. As for subset: CD45RA+ positively selected. Receptors were obtained from a man younger than 30 in good health.

This chain joins TRBV30 and TRBJ2-2, with a possible D match to TRBD2 (6 bases). The V end was cut by 0 bases, the J end by 12 bases, with 17 bases between. CDR3 length equals 14 residues. The germline V gene has CDR1 GTSNPN and CDR2 SVGIG (reference sequence). The CDR3 is CAWSVRGGAGQLFF. The CDR3 nucleotides read TGTGCCTGGAGTGTACGCGGAGGGGCCGGCCAGCTGTTTTTT. The full variable domain, completed using reference TRBV30 and TRBJ2-2, is SQTIHQWPATLVQPVGSPLSLECTVEGTSNPNLYWYRQAAGRGLQLLFYSVGIGQISSEVPQNLSASRPQDRQFILSSKKLLLSDSGFYLCAWSVRGGAGQLFFGEGSRLTVL.

This chain uses TRBV14 with TRBJ2-2; 9 positions agree with TRBD1. The V segment lost 4 bases and the J segment 1 base; nucleotides outside the gene matches: 4. Germline assignment: CDR1 SGHDN and CDR2 FVKESK. The CDR3 has 16 residues. As DNA, the CDR3 is TGTGCCAGCAGCCGGGTGACAGGGGGGAACACCGGGGAGCTGTTTTTT. It encodes CASSRVTGGNTGELFF. The variable domain in full, with the rest retrieved from reference TRBV14 and TRBJ2-2, is EAGVTQFPSHSVIEKGQTVTLRCDPISGHDNLYWYRRVMGKEIKFLLHFVKESKQDESGMPNNRFLAERTGGTYSTLKVQPAELEDSGVYFCASSRVTGGNTGELFFGEGSRLTVL.

The chain couples TRBV6-5 to TRBJ2-3; no clear D gene. From germline, CDR1 is MNHEY and CDR2 SVGAGI. This CDR3 has 13 residues. Trimming shortened V by 5 bases and J by 0 bases, and 6 bases separated the two germline ends. In DNA form, the CDR3 reads TGTGCCAGCAGTCGGAGTAGCACAGATACGCAGTATTTT. It specifies CASSRSSTDTQYF.

The chain couples TRBV5-1 to TRBJ2-3; 8 nucleotides align to TRBD1. CDR3 length: 16 residues. Germline lookup yields CDR1 SGHRS and CDR2 YFSETQ. V dropped 4 bases and J dropped 2; count of bases not matched to a gene: 9. CDR3 residues: CASSERPGQATDTQYF. The CDR3 bases are TGCGCCAGCAGCGAACGCCCGGGACAGGCCACAGATACGCAGTATTTT. The full variable domain, completed using reference TRBV5-1 and TRBJ2-3, is KAGVTQTPRYLIKTRGQQVTLSCSPISGHRSVSWYQQTPGQGLQFLFEYFSETQRNKGNFPGRFSGRQFSNSRSEMNVSTLELGDSALYLCASSERPGQATDTQYFGPGTRLTVL.

The rearrangement uses TRBV5-1 and TRBJ1-1; D is uncertain. V was pared by 0 bases and J by 3 bases, with 15 bases between. The germline V gene has CDR1 SGHRS and CDR2 YFSETQ. This CDR3 has 16 amino acids. CDR3 DNA: TGCGCCAGCAGCTTGGGCGCCAGGCCTATGGACACTGAAGCTTTCTTT. Encoded protein: CASSLGARPMDTEAFF.

V gene TRBV18 combines with J gene TRBJ1-6, with 8 positions matching TRBD1. CDR1 is KGHSH, CDR2 LQKENI, per germline. J lost 10 bases, V lost 3 bases, and 11 bases had no gene match. The CDR3 spans 16 residues. The CDR3 DNA reads as TGTGCCAGCTCACCTCCCGGGACAGGTTTGCAGTCACCCCTCCACTTT. It encodes CASSPPGTGLQSPLHF.

The chain joins TRBV25-1 to TRBJ2-2; either TRBD1 or TRBD2 may supply D (5 bases each). Germline V gene data show CDR1 as MGHDK and CDR2 as SYGVNS. V shed 4 bases and J shed 4 bases, with 10 bases lying between them. The CDR3 is made up of 14 amino acids. CDR3 in amino acids: CASSGPGPTGELFF. CDR3 bases: TGTGCCAGCAGTGGCCCGGGACCCACCGGGGAGCTGTTTTTT.

The chain couples TRBV29-1 to TRBJ2-5, with unresolved D. Germline CDR1 reads SQVTM; CDR2 reads ANQGSEA. The CDR3 is made up of 12 amino acids. The V end was cut by 6 bases, the J end by 5 bases, with 13 bases between. CDR3 nucleotides: TGCAGCGTAACACCCTTGGGGGAGACCCAGTACTTC. This sequence encodes CSVTPLGETQYF.

A note on this clone: The same CDR3 also results from other DNA sequences found in this sample. The CDR3 region is CASSSRTGAGNTIYF. In DNA, the CDR3 is TGTGCCAGCAGTTCAAGGACAGGGGCTGGAAACACCATATATTTT. The chain uses TRBV6-5 and TRBJ1-3; 9 bases line up with TRBD1. Germline loops: CDR1 MNHEY, CDR2 SVGAGI. Unmatched junction bases numbered 3, after V lost 4 bases and J lost 2 bases. The CDR3 has 15 amino acids.

The rearrangement uses TRBV5-1 and TRBJ1-6, with a tentative D call TRBD1 (6 bases). CDR3 length equals 14 residues. V lost 1 base and J 6 bases, leaving 8 bases between the germline ends. Germline V lookup: CDR1 SGHRS, CDR2 YFSETQ. CDR3 residues: CASSLPDSNSPLHF. CDR3 sequence (DNA): TGCGCCAGCAGCTTGCCGGACAGTAATTCACCCCTCCACTTT.

This rearrangement joins TRBV6-1 to TRBJ2-5; TRBD2 is a possible D gene (6 bases). Germline V gene lookup returns CDR1 MNHNS and CDR2 SASEGT. V was trimmed by 6 bases and J by 3 bases, leaving 14 bases between them. The CDR3 is made up of 14 amino acids. The CDR3 loop is CASRAPGVEETQYF. The CDR3 DNA sequence: TGTGCCAGCAGAGCCCCGGGAGTAGAAGAGACCCAGTACTTC.

This clone came up once. The rearrangement uses TRBV9 and TRBJ2-1; maybe TRBD2 (6 bases). Germline V gives CDR1 SGDLS, CDR2 YYNGEE. This CDR3 contains 15 residues. Trimming left V 0 bases short and J 9 bases short, with 16 bases between. The CDR3 loop is CASSVAGEPLTEQFF. The CDR3 region has the DNA TGTGCCAGCAGCGTAGCGGGAGAGCCCCTGACTGAGCAGTTCTTC.

This chain joins TRBV19 and TRBJ2-5, with a possible D match to TRBD1 (5 bases). Trimming took off 3 bases at V and 1 base at J, with 12 bases between the two ends. CDR3 length: 15 residues. Germline V gives CDR1 LNHDA, CDR2 SQIVND (reference sequence). This CDR3 reads CASSIYRNLQETQYF. CDR3 in DNA: TGTGCCAGTAGTATCTACAGGAACCTCCAAGAGACCCAGTACTTC.

The chain joins TRBV28 to TRBJ2-7; D gene uncertain. This CDR3 is built from 15 residues. Trimming removed 7 bases at V and 0 bases at J, with 16 bases between. CDR1 and CDR2 from the germline V gene are MDHEN and SYDVKM. The CDR3, as DNA: TGTGCCAGCACCCCCGCCCAGGACCACTCCTACGAGCAGTACTTC. Translated: CASTPAQDHSYEQYF.

The chain uses TRBV4-1 and TRBJ1-3, with D uncertain. From germline, CDR1 is MGHRA and CDR2 YSYEKL. CDR3 length: 16 amino acids. Deletions cut 0 bases from V and 0 bases from J, with 9 bases between. The CDR3 DNA reads TGCGCCAGCAGCCAAGATAGGGTTCCCTCTGGAAACACCATATATTTT. Protein sequence: CASSQDRVPSGNTIYF.